Each of the 7 T cell receptor beta chains below was sequenced from the same sample in a study of blood T cell repertoires in COVID-19. Clones were read by immunoSEQ multiplex PCR, and TCRdb kept only the in-frame ones, dropping some. This table holds about 140,000 clones, less than 85% found once. Sequences were obtained from PBMCs or T cells enriched from blood (not recorded which). These TCRs come from a woman between 18 and 29 years old who had been exposed to COVID-19.

This chain connects TRBV28 to TRBJ1-2; D unclear. The V end lost 2 bases, the J end lost 4 bases, and 11 bases lay between the germline ends. The CDR3 consists of 14 residues. The germline CDR1 and CDR2 sequences are MDHEN and SYDVKM. DNA for the CDR3: TGTGCCAGCAGTTTACAACGCGGGCCCTATGGCTACACCTTC. Encoded protein: CASSLQRGPYGYTF.

The table lists this clone with a count of one. The genes are TRBV28 and TRBJ1-1, with TRBD1 matching 11 bases. V dropped 6 bases and J dropped 3; count of bases not matched to a gene: 3. This CDR3 is built from 14 residues. The germline V gene has CDR1 MDHEN and CDR2 SYDVKM. CDR3 DNA sequence: TGTGCCAGCAGCACGGGACAGGGGGACACTGAAGCTTTCTTT. Residues: CASSTGQGDTEAFF.

This chain links TRBV6-5 with TRBJ1-2, with 7 bases fitting TRBD1. Trimming took 6 bases from V and 2 from J; bases not matched to a gene: 6. The CDR3 is 14 amino acids. CDR1 is MNHEY and CDR2 is SVGAGI in the germline V gene. The DNA of the CDR3 is TGTGCCAGCAGGGACCCGGGACAGAACTATGGCTACACCTTC. Protein product: CASRDPGQNYGYTF.

The chain recombines TRBV18 with TRBJ2-7, with TRBD1 matching 10 bases. This CDR3 comprises 15 residues. V lost 3 bases and J lost 4; bases outside the gene matches: 6. Germline V gene lookup returns CDR1 KGHSH and CDR2 LQKENI. The CDR3: CASSPETGGDYEQYF. CDR3 DNA: TGTGCCAGCTCACCCGAGACAGGGGGCGATTACGAGCAGTACTTC.

This clone was counted once. The chain carries TRBV4-3 and TRBJ1-1; D not resolved. Deletions cut 1 base from V and 4 bases from J, with 13 bases between. The germline CDR1 and CDR2 sequences are LGHNA and YSLEER. This CDR3 is built from 15 residues. The CDR3 DNA sequence: TGCGCCAGCAGCCAAGCCCCCCCCGCGCGCACTGAAGCTTTCTTT. As protein: CASSQAPPARTEAFF.

The chain employs TRBV15 and TRBJ1-3; D might be TRBD1 (5 bases). In germline, CDR1 is LNHNV, CDR2 YYDKDF (reference sequence). This CDR3 comprises 17 residues. The V and J ends lost 3 bases and 0 bases respectively, with 15 bases between them. The CDR3 region has the DNA TGTGCCACCAGCAGGGCGCAGGGACTGAACTCTGGAAACACCATATATTTT. Translated, it gives CATSRAQGLNSGNTIYF. Combining the CDR3 with reference TRBV15 and TRBJ1-3 gives the whole variable domain DAMVIQNPRYQVTQFGKPVTLSCSQTLNHNVMYWYQQKSSQAPKLLFHYYDKDFNNEADTPDNFQSRRPNTSFCFLDIRSPGLGDTAMYLCATSRAQGLNSGNTIYFGEGSWLTVV.

This clone occurred a few times. The gene calls are TRBV28 and TRBJ2-3; 9 bases map to TRBD2. CDR1 and CDR2 (germline): MDHEN, SYDVKM. The V gene end was trimmed by 5 bases and the J gene end by 1 base; junction bases not matched to a gene: 7. CDR3 length: 16 amino acids. Written as DNA, the CDR3 is TGTGCCAGCAGTCACGAAATAGCGGGAGGCACAGATACGCAGTATTTT. This sequence encodes CASSHEIAGGTDTQYF.